The source of this T cell receptor (beta chain) is a study of T cell responses to AZD1222 COVID-19 vaccine. Study-level points and caveats: Across spike, vaccine-associated CD4 TCRs were found, dominant at 160-218 and 743-854. Clonal diversity was possibly underestimated, and the donors were mostly white British, with more females. Repertoire samples came only from after the peak T cell response.

The CDR3 spans 17 residues. With regard to this clone: Its antigen remains unknown.

The data were produced by immunoSEQ multiplex PCR, yet TCRdb's version contains in-frame clones alone and is incomplete. The sample contains over 100,000 clones, roughly nine tenths of which appear only once. The receptor was isolated from an adult in good health. The material sequenced was peripheral blood, taken on day 0 of AZD1222 vaccination. The chain uses TRBV21-1 and TRBJ2-1; the D call of TRBD2 is as the table states it, not checked on the DNA. TRBV21-1 is recorded as a pseudogene. In DNA, the CDR3 is TGTGCCAGCAGCAAAGGGGAGCGGGCCTGCTCCTACAATGAGCAGTTCTTC. Amino acids: CASSKGERACSYNEQFF.